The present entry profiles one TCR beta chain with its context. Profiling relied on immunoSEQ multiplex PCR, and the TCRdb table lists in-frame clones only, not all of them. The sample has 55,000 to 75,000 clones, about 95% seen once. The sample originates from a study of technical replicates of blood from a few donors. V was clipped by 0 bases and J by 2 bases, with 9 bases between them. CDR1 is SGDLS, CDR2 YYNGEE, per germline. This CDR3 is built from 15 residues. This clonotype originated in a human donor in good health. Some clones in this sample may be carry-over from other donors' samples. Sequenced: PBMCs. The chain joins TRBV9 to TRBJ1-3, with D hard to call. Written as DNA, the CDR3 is TGTGCCAGCAGCGTAGAGCGAACCCCTGGAAACACCATATATTTT. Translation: CASSVERTPGNTIYF.